The 6 T cell receptor beta chains below were found in one sample sequenced in a study of T cells in Graves' hyperthyroidism and ophthalmopathy. The investigators amplified TCR beta CDR3 regions from RNA transcripts. Initially, a first-round RT-PCR of the TCR CDR3 employed the HTBI primer set. One entry per CDR3 protein results from TCRdb running MiXCR on the multiplex PCR reads. The sample has 300,000 to 400,000 distinct CDR3 sequences; around 20% are singletons. Sequencing was carried out using blood. All receptors derive from a woman aged 50 to 65 with Graves' hyperthyroidism.

This clonotype came up many times. The V call is TRBV6-1, the J call TRBJ2-1; TRBD1 agrees at 10 bases. Germline loops: CDR1 MNHNS, CDR2 SASEGT. The V segment lost 6 bases and the J segment 4 bases; nucleotides outside the gene matches: 6. This CDR3 has 15 amino acids. CDR3 bases: TGTGCCAGCAGGAAAGGGACAGGGGATTACAATGAGCAGTTCTTC. Protein sequence: CASRKGTGDYNEQFF.

This clonotype has only a few counts. This chain uses TRBV7-9 with TRBJ1-1; possible D gene TRBD1, 5 bases. Per the germline V gene, CDR1 is SEHNR and CDR2 is FQNEAQ (reference sequence). V was clipped by 1 base and J by 3 bases, with 15 bases between them. There are 16 residues in the CDR3. CDR3 sequence: CASSLGWGREDTEAFF. Written as DNA, the CDR3 is TGTGCCAGCAGCTTAGGTTGGGGCAGGGAGGACACTGAAGCTTTCTTT.

This clonotype occurred many times. The chain couples TRBV4-1 to TRBJ2-3; 14 bases match TRBD2. The CDR3 runs to 16 residues. Germline values: CDR1 MGHRA, CDR2 YSYEKL. Trimming at V came to 5 bases and at J to 5 bases, leaving 6 bases not matched to a gene. The CDR3 DNA reads TGCGCCAGCAGCGTCCGGACTAGCGGGAGGATAGATACGCAGTATTTT. This codes for CASSVRTSGRIDTQYF.

This clonotype has more than one count but fewer than ten. The V call is TRBV12-5, the J call TRBJ2-2; 7 bases fit TRBD1. The CDR3 extends over 24 amino acids. With V trimmed by 6 bases and J by 0 bases, 31 bases remained unmatched. Looked up from germline, CDR1 is LGHNT and CDR2 is FRNRAP. In DNA, the CDR3 is TGTGCTAGTGGAAATAGGGGGCCTTTTGGTGGGGGACAGCCTGTGTTCGCGAACACCGGGGAGCTGTTTTTT. This sequence encodes CASGNRGPFGGGQPVFANTGELFF.

This clonotype was detected many times. J is TRBJ2-3 and V is TRBV10-3, with 11 bases that match TRBD1. This CDR3 contains 16 residues. The germline gives CDR1 ENHRY, CDR2 SYGVKD. V lost 10 bases and J lost 1; bases outside the gene matches: 10. This CDR3 reads CATDMGQGVGTDTQYF. CDR3 DNA: TGTGCCACCGACATGGGACAGGGGGTAGGCACAGATACGCAGTATTTT.

The chain couples TRBV5-1 to TRBJ1-2; 9 nucleotides match TRBD1. The J segment lost 3 bases and the V segment lost 0 bases, leaving 6 bases of the junction unmatched. This CDR3 is built from 16 residues. Germline CDR1 reads SGHRS; CDR2 reads YFSETQ. The CDR3 here is CASSLGPGQGDYGYTF. DNA of the CDR3: TGCGCCAGCAGCTTGGGCCCGGGACAGGGAGACTATGGCTACACCTTC. Full variable domain (missing parts from reference TRBV5-1 and TRBJ1-2): KAGVTQTPRYLIKTRGQQVTLSCSPISGHRSVSWYQQTPGQGLQFLFEYFSETQRNKGNFPGRFSGRQFSNSRSEMNVSTLELGDSALYLCASSLGPGQGDYGYTFGSGTRLTVV.